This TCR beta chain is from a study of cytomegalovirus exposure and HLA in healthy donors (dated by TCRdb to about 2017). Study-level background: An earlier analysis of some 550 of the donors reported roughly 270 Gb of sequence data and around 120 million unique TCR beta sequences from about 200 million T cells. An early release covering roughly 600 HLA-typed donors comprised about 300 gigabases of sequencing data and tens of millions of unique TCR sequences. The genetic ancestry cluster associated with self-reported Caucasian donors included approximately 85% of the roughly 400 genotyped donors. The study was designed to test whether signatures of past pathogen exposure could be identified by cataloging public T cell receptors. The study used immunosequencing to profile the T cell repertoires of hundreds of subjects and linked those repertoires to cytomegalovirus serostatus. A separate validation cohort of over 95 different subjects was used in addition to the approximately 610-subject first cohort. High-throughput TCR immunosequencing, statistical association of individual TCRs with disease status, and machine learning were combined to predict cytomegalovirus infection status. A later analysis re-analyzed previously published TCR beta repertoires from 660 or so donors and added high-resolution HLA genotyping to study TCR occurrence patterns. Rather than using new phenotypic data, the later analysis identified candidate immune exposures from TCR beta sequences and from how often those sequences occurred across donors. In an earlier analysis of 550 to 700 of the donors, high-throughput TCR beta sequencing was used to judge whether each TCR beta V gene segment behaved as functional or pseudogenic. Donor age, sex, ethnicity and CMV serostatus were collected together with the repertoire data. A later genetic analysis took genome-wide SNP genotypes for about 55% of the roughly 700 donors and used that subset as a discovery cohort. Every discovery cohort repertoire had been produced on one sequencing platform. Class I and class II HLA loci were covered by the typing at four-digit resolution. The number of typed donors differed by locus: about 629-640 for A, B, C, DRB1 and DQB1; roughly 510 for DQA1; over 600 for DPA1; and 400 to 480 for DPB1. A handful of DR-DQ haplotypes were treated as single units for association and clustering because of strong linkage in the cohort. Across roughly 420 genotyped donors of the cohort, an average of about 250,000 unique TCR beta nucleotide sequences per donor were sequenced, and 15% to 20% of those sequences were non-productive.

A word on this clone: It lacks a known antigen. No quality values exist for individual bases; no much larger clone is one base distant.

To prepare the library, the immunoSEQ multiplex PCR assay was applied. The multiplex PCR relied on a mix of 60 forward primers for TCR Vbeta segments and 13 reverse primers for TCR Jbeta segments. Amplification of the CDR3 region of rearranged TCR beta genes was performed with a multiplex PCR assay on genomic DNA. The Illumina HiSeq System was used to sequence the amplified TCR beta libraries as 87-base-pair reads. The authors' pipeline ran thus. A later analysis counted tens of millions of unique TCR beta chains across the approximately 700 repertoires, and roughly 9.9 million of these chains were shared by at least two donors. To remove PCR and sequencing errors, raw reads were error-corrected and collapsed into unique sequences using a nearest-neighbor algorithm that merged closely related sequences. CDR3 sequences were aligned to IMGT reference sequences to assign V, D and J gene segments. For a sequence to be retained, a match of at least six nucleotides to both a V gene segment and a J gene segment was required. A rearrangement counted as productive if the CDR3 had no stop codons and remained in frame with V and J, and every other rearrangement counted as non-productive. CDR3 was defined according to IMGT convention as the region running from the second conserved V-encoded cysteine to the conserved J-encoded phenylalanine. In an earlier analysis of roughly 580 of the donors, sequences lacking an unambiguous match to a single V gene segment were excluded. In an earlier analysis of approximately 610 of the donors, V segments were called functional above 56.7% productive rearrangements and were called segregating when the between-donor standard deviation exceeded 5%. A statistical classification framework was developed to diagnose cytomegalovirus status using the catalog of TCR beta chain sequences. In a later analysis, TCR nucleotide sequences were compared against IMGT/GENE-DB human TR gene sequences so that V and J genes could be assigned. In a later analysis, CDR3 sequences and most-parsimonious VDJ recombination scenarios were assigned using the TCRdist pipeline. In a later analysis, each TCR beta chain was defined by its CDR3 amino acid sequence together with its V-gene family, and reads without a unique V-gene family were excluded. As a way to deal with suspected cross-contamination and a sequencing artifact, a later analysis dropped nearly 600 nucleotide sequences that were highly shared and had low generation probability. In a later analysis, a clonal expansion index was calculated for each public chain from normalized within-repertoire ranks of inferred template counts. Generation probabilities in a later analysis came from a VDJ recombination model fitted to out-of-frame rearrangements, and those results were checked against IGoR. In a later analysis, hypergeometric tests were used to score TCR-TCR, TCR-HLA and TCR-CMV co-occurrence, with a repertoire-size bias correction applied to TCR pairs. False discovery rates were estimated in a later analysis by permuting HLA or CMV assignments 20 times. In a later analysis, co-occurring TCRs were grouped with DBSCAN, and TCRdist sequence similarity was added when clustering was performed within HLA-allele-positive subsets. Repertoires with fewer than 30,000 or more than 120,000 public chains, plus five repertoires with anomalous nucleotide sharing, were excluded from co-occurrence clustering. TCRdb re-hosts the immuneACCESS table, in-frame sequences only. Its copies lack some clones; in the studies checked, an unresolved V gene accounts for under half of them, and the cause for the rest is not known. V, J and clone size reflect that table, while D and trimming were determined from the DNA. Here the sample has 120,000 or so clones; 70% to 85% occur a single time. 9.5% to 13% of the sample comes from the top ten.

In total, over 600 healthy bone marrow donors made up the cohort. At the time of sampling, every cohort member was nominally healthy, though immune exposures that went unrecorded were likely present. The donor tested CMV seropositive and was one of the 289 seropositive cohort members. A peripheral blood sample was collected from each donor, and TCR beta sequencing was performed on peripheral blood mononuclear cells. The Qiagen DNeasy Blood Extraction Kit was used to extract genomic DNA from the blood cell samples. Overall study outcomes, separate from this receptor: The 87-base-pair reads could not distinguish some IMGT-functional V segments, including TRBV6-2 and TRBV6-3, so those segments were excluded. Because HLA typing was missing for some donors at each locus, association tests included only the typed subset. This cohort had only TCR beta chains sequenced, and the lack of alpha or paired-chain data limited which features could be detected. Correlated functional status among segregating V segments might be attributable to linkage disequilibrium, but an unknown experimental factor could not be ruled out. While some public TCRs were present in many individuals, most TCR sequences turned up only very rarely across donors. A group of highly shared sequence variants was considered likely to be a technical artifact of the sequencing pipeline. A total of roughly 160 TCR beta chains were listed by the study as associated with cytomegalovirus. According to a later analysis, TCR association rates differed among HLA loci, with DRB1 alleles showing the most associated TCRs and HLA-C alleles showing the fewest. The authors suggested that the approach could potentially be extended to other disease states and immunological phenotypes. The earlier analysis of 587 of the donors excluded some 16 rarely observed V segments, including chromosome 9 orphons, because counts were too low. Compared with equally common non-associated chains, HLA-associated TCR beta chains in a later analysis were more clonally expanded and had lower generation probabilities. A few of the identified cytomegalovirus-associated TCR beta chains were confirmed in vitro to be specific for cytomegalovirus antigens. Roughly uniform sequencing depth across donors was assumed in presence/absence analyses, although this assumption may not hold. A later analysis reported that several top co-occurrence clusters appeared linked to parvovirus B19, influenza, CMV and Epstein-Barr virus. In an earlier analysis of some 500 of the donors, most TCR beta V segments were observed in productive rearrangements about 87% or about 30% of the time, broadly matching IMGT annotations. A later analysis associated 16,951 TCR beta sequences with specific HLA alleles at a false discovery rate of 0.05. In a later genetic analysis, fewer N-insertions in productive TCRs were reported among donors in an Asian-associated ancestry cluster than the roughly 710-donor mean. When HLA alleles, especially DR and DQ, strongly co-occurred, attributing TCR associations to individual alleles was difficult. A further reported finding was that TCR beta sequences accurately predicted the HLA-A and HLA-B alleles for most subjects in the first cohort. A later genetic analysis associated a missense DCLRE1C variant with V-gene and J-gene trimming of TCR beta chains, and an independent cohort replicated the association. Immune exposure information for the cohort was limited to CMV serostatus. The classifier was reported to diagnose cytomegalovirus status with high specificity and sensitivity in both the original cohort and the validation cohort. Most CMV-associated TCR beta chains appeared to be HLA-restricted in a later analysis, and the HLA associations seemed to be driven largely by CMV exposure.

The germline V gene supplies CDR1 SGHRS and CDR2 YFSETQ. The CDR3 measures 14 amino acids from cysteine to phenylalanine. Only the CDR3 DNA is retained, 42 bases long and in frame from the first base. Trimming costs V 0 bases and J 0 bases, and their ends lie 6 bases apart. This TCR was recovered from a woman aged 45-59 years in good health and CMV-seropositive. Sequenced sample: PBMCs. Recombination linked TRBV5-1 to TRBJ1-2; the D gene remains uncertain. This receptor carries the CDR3 CASSLVSANYGYTF. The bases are TGCGCCAGCAGCTTGGTTTCAGCTAACTATGGCTACACCTTC.